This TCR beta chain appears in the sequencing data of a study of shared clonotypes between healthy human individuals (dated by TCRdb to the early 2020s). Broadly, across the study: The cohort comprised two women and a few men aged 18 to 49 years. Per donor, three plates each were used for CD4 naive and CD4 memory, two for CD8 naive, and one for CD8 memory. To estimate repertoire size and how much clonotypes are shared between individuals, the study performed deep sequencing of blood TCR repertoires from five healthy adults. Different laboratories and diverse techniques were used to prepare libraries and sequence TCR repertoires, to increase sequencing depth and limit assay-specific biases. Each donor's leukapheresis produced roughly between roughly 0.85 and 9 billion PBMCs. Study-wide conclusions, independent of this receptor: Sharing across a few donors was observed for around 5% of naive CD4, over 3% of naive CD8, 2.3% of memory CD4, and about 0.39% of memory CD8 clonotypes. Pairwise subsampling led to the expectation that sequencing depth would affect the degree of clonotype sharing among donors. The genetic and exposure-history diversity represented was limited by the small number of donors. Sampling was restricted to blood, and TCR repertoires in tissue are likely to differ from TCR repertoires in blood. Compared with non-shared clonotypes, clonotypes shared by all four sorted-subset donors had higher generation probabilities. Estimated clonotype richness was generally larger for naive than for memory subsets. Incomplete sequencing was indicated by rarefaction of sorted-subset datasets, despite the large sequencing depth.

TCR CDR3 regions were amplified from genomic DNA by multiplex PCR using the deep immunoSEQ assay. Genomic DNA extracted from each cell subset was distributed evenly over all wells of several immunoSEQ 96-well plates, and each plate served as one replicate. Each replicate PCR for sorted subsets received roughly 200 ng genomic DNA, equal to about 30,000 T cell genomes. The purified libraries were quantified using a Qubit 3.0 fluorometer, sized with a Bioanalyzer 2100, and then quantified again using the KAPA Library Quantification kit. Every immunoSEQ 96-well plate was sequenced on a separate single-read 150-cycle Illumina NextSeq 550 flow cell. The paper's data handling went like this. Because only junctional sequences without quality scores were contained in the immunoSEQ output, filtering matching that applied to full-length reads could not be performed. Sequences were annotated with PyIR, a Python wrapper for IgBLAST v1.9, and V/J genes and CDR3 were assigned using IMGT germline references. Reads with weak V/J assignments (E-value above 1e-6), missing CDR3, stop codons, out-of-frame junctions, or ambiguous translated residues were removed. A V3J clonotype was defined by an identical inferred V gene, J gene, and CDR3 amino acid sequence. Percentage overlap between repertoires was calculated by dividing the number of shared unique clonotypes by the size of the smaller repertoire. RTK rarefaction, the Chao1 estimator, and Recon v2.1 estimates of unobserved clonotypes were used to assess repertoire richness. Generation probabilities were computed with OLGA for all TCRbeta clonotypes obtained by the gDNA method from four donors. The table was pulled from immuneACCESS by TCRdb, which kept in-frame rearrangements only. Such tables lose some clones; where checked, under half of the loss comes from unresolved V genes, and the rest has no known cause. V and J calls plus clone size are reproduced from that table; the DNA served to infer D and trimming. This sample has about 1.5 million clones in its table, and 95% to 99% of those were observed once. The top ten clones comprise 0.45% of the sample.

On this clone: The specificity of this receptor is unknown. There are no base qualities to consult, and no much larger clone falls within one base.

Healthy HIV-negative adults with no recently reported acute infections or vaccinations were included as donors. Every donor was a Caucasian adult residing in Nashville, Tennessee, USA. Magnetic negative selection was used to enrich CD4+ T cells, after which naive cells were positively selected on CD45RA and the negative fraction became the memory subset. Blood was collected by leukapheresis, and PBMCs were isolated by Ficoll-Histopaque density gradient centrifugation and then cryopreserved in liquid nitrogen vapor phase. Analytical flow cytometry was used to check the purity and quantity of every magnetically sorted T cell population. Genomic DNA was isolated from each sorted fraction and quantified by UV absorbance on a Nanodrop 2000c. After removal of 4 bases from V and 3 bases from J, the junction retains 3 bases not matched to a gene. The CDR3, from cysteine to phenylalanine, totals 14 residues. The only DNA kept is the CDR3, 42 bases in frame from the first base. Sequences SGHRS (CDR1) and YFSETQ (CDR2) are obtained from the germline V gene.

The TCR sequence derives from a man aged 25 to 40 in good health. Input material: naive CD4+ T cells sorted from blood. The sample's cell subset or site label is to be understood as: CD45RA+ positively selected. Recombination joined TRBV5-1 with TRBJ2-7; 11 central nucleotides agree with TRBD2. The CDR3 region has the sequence CASSTTSGNYEQYF. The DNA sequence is TGCGCCAGCAGCACGACTAGCGGGAACTACGAGCAGTACTTC.